This T cell receptor beta chain was recorded in a study of shared clonotypes between healthy human individuals. Overall study: A couple of women and a few men aged 18 to 49 served as donors.

Authors' analysis steps: As immunoSEQ supplied junction-only sequences (without quality scores), filtering differed. Generated by immunoSEQ multiplex PCR, the TCRdb table keeps only in-frame clones and is missing some. The D gene and trimming were derived from the DNA, and the V and J assignments and clone size from that table. This sample yields about 1 million clones, of which approximately 70% are seen a single time; about 1.5% belongs to the top ten. The CDR3 loop spans 15 amino acids. CDR1 is MNHNY and CDR2 is SVGAGI in the germline V gene (reference sequence). The V segment lost 0 bases and the J segment 4 bases; nucleotides outside the gene matches: 5.

The clonotype comes from a young man in good health. The genes are TRBV6-6 and TRBJ2-5; TRBD2 matches at 7 bases. Sequencing was done on a sample of memory CD4+ T cells sorted from blood. The subset was: CD45RA-negative fraction. The CDR3 region has the DNA TGTGCCAGCAGTTACTCGACTTGGGAGGGAGAGACCCAGTACTTC. Protein sequence: CASSYSTWEGETQYF.